This is a list of T cell receptor beta chains from one sample in a study of blood T cell repertoires in COVID-19. This table comes from immunoSEQ multiplex PCR, and its TCRdb copy is limited to in-frame clones, with some not included. The sample includes 450,000 or so clones, less than 95% seen only once; the top ten take 0.6% to 0.7%. The specimen was PBMCs or T cells enriched from blood (not recorded which). The receptors originated from a man between 18 and 29 years old who had recovered from COVID-19. Each CDR3 is given with its conserved first and last residue. Each record gives: J gene, D gene, clone size, V gene, CDR3 DNA, CDR3 protein. D genes are given only for firm matches. Rows give clone size only sometimes, using once, few, many, or a class for an expanded clone.

J: TRBJ2-2
D: -
size: -
V: TRBV24-1
DNA: TGTGCCACCAGCCCCCGGAGCGCGTCCGGGGAGCTGTTTTTT
CDR3: CATSPRSASGELFF

J: TRBJ2-1
D: -
size: few
V: TRBV10-1
DNA: TGCGCCAGCAGTGAGTCCCTTAATGAGCAGTTCTTC
CDR3: CASSESLNEQFF

J: TRBJ1-2
D: -
size: few
V: TRBV14
DNA: TGTGCCAGCAGCCAATCCGGTCCTGGCTACACCTTC
CDR3: CASSQSGPGYTF

J: TRBJ1-1
D: -
size: once
V: TRBV5-1
DNA: TGCGCCAGCAGCCTAGAGAGTGAGGGCCAAGCTTTCTTT
CDR3: CASSLESEGQAFF

J: TRBJ2-5
D: TRBD2
size: -
V: TRBV9
DNA: TGTGCCAGCAGCCCAGATCCGGGGGGACAAGAGACCCAGTACTTC
CDR3: CASSPDPGGQETQYF

J: TRBJ1-2
D: -
size: -
V: TRBV5-1
DNA: TGCGCCAGCAGCTTGGTGTCCTATCCCAACTATGGCTACACCTTC
CDR3: CASSLVSYPNYGYTF

J: TRBJ1-5
D: -
size: -
V: TRBV30
DNA: TGTGCCTGGAGTGTACAGGGTGGGCAGCCCCAGCATTTT
CDR3: CAWSVQGGQPQHF

J: TRBJ2-3
D: TRBD2
size: -
V: TRBV24-1
DNA: TGTGCCACCAGTGACAGGGGCGGGGGGACAGATACGCAGTATTTT
CDR3: CATSDRGGGTDTQYF

J: TRBJ1-6
D: TRBD1
size: few
V: TRBV27
DNA: TGTGCCACCAGAGAGACAGGGAGATTGAATTCACCCCTCCACTTT
CDR3: CATRETGRLNSPLHF

J: TRBJ1-2
D: -
size: -
V: TRBV6-1
DNA: TGTGCCAGCAGTGAAGTCAGGCAGGGGATCTATGGCTACACCTTC
CDR3: CASSEVRQGIYGYTF

J: TRBJ2-1
D: -
size: -
V: TRBV5-4
DNA: TGTGCCAGCAGCGGGAGAGACAGGCCCGATGAGCAGTTCTTC
CDR3: CASSGRDRPDEQFF

J: TRBJ2-2
D: -
size: few
V: TRBV7-3
DNA: TGTGCCGAGACTGGGGAGCTGTTTTTT
CDR3: CAETGELFF

J: TRBJ2-3
D: -
size: -
V: TRBV29-1
DNA: TGCAGCGTTGTATTTACAGATACGCAGTATTTT
CDR3: CSVVFTDTQYF

J: TRBJ1-5
D: -
size: -
V: TRBV2
DNA: TGTGCCAGCAGTCCCGGACAGAAACCCAATCAGCCCCAGCATTTT
CDR3: CASSPGQKPNQPQHF

J: TRBJ2-3
D: TRBD1
size: -
V: TRBV23-1
DNA: TGCGCCACCCGGGACAGGGTCACATCTGGCACAGATACGCAGTATTTT
CDR3: CATRDRVTSGTDTQYF

J: TRBJ1-1
D: -
size: few
V: TRBV19
DNA: TGTGCCAGTAGTAGGGCAGGGCAAAACACTGAAGCTTTCTTT
CDR3: CASSRAGQNTEAFF

J: TRBJ1-4
D: TRBD1
size: -
V: TRBV7-3
DNA: TGTGCCAGCAGCTTTAAAAACAGGGGGCTGGAGGAAAAACTGTTTTTT
CDR3: CASSFKNRGLEEKLFF

J: TRBJ1-5
D: TRBD1
size: once
V: TRBV18
DNA: TGTGCCAGCTCATCATTACAGGGGGCCGGGAATCAGCCCCAGCATTTT
CDR3: CASSSLQGAGNQPQHF

J: TRBJ2-1
D: TRBD2
size: -
V: TRBV7-6
DNA: TGTGCCAGCAGCTTAGGGGGGACTACAAACAATGAGCAGTTCTTC
CDR3: CASSLGGTTNNEQFF

J: TRBJ1-1
D: -
size: once
V: TRBV5-4
DNA: TGTGCCAGCAGCCGAGATCACACTGAAGCTTTCTTT
CDR3: CASSRDHTEAFF

J: TRBJ1-5
D: -
size: -
V: TRBV6-5
DNA: TGTGCCAGCAATAACGGGAGAAATCAGCCCCAGCATTTT
CDR3: CASNNGRNQPQHF

J: TRBJ1-2
D: TRBD1
size: -
V: TRBV18
DNA: TGTGCCAGCTCACCCGGGACAGACAAAGGCTACACCTTC
CDR3: CASSPGTDKGYTF

J: TRBJ1-2
D: TRBD1
size: -
V: TRBV6-2/TRBV6-3
DNA: TGTGCCAGCAGCCAACGTGACAGGGGGATCCCTAACTATGGCTACACCTTC
CDR3: CASSQRDRGIPNYGYTF

J: TRBJ2-3
D: -
size: -
V: TRBV13
DNA: TGTGCCAGCAGCTTGGCAGGGTCAGATACGCAGTATTTT
CDR3: CASSLAGSDTQYF

J: TRBJ1-2
D: -
size: -
V: TRBV9
DNA: TGTGCCAGCAGCGTCCAGGGGTCGGATGGCTACACCTTC
CDR3: CASSVQGSDGYTF

J: TRBJ1-1
D: -
size: -
V: TRBV10-3
DNA: TGTGCCATCAGTAACAGGGAAATGGACACTGAAGCTTTCTTT
CDR3: CAISNREMDTEAFF

J: TRBJ2-7
D: TRBD1
size: -
V: TRBV18
DNA: TGTGCCAGCCGGGGGTTGACGGGCAGGGGGCACGACGAGCAGTACTTC
CDR3: CASRGLTGRGHDEQYF

J: TRBJ2-2
D: -
size: -
V: TRBV11-2
DNA: TGTGCCAGCAGCCGGCGGGGGAACACCGGGGAGCTGTTTTTT
CDR3: CASSRRGNTGELFF

J: TRBJ1-1
D: TRBD1
size: -
V: TRBV5-1
DNA: TGCGCCAGCAGCTTGGAAGGGGGCGCGGAGAAAGCTTTCTTT
CDR3: CASSLEGGAEKAFF

J: TRBJ2-1
D: TRBD1
size: -
V: TRBV3-1/TRBV3-2
DNA: TGTGCCAGCAGCCAAGACCCAGGGGGAAGGGCCTACAATGAGCAGTTCTTC
CDR3: CASSQDPGGRAYNEQFF

J: TRBJ1-2
D: TRBD1
size: -
V: TRBV28
DNA: TGTGCCAGCAGTTTATCGGACAGGGGCGAGAATGGCTACACCTTC
CDR3: CASSLSDRGENGYTF

J: TRBJ1-6
D: TRBD1
size: once
V: TRBV27
DNA: TGTGCCAGCAGGACAGGGGGTACTTCCTATAATTCACCCCTCCACTTT
CDR3: CASRTGGTSYNSPLHF

J: TRBJ2-1
D: TRBD2
size: -
V: TRBV7-3
DNA: TGTGCCAGCAGCTTCCGGCGGGAGCCCTACAATGAGCAGTTCTTC
CDR3: CASSFRREPYNEQFF

J: TRBJ2-7
D: -
size: -
V: TRBV2
DNA: TGTGCCAGCAGTGGATCCTTGTCGGCAGGGCAAGGGTACTTC
CDR3: CASSGSLSAGQGYF

J: TRBJ2-1
D: TRBD2
size: -
V: TRBV6-5
DNA: TGTGCCAGCAGTTACGGGACTAGCGGGGGCAGGAATGAGCAGTTCTTC
CDR3: CASSYGTSGGRNEQFF

J: TRBJ1-1
D: TRBD1
size: -
V: TRBV3-1/TRBV3-2
DNA: TGTGCCAGCAGCCGTGACAGGGGGCTATTCACTGAAGCTTTCTTT
CDR3: CASSRDRGLFTEAFF

J: TRBJ1-1
D: -
size: -
V: TRBV9
DNA: TGTGCCAGCAGCGGCGAGGGTCTGGGCACTGAAGCTTTCTTT
CDR3: CASSGEGLGTEAFF